The present T cell receptor beta chain was sequenced within a study of cytomegalovirus exposure and HLA in healthy donors (dated 2017 in TCRdb). For the wider study: An earlier analysis of roughly 610 of the donors reported about 300 Gb of sequence data and around 110 million unique TCR beta sequences obtained from roughly 170 million T cells. Besides the first cohort of 666 subjects, a separate validation cohort made up of 120 different subjects was used. Every repertoire in the discovery cohort had been generated on one and the same sequencing platform. Roughly 300 gigabases of sequencing data and tens of millions of unique TCR sequences were included in an early release covering several hundred HLA-typed donors. Among over 350 genotyped donors of the cohort, an average of 235,054 unique TCR beta nucleotide sequences were sequenced per donor, around a sixth of them non-productive. The study aimed to test whether signatures of past pathogen exposure could be identified by cataloging public T cell receptors. Donor age, sex, ethnicity and CMV serostatus were compiled alongside the repertoire data. Among the roughly 390 genotyped donors, 81% belonged to the genetic ancestry cluster associated with self-reported Caucasian donors. High-throughput TCR immunosequencing, statistical association of individual TCRs with disease status, and machine learning were combined to predict cytomegalovirus infection status. A later genetic analysis used genome-wide SNP genotypes for about 55% of the 666 donors, treating that subset as a discovery cohort. The number of donors typed differed by locus, with roughly 629-640 for A, B, C, DRB1 and DQB1, roughly 550 for DQA1, under 610 for DPA1, and under 490 for DPB1. Roughly five DR-DQ haplotypes were treated as single units for association and clustering because of strong linkage in the cohort. An earlier analysis of 500 to 650 of the donors applied high-throughput TCR beta sequencing to assess whether each TCR beta V gene segment acted as functional or pseudogenic. Class I and class II HLA loci were covered by the typing at four-digit resolution. Rather than drawing on any new phenotypic data, the later analysis identified candidate immune exposures from TCR beta sequences and the way those sequences occurred across donors. A later analysis re-examined previously published TCR beta repertoires from more than 650 donors and added high-resolution HLA genotyping to investigate patterns of TCR occurrence. Using immunosequencing, the study profiled T cell repertoires from 500 to 800 subjects and related those repertoires to cytomegalovirus serostatus.

Remarks on this clone: What antigen it recognizes has not been identified. Nothing much larger sits one base from this clone, and base qualities are not available.

What the authors observed across the whole study: A further reported finding was that TCR beta sequences accurately predicted the HLA-A and HLA-B alleles for most subjects in the first cohort. In a later analysis, 16,951 TCR beta sequences were associated with specific HLA alleles at a false discovery rate of 0.05. Some IMGT-functional V segments, including TRBV6-2 and TRBV6-3, could not be distinguished by the 87-base-pair reads and were therefore excluded. Linkage disequilibrium might explain the correlated functional status among segregating V segments, but an unknown experimental factor could not be ruled out. The authors suggested that the approach could potentially be extended to other disease states and immunological phenotypes. The classifier was reported to diagnose cytomegalovirus status with high specificity and sensitivity in both the original cohort and the validation cohort. Across donors, most TCR sequences were observed very rarely, whereas some public TCRs were present in many individuals. In this cohort, only TCR beta chains were sequenced, and detectable features were limited by the absence of alpha or paired-chain data. Assigning TCR associations to individual alleles was difficult when HLA alleles, especially DR and DQ, strongly co-occurred. In a later genetic analysis, fewer N-insertions in productive TCRs were reported among donors in an Asian-associated ancestry cluster than the approximately 670-donor mean. Because some donors lacked HLA typing at each locus, the association tests relied only on the typed subset. A later analysis found that most CMV-associated TCR beta chains appeared HLA-restricted, with HLA associations seemingly driven largely by CMV exposure. Because counts were too low, about 18 rarely observed V segments, including chromosome 9 orphons, were excluded from the earlier analysis of 500 to 700 of the donors. A group of highly shared sequence variants was considered likely to be a technical artifact of the sequencing pipeline. In a later analysis, HLA-associated TCR beta chains showed more clonal expansion and lower generation probabilities than non-associated chains that were equally common. Broadly in line with IMGT annotations, most TCR beta V segments showed up in productive rearrangements about 90% or about 30% of the time in an earlier analysis of some 590 of the donors. In a later analysis, several top co-occurrence clusters were reported to appear linked to parvovirus B19, influenza, CMV and Epstein-Barr virus. According to a later analysis, TCR association rates differed among HLA loci, with DRB1 alleles showing the most associated TCRs and HLA-C alleles showing the fewest. CMV serostatus was the only immune exposure information available for the cohort. A few of the identified cytomegalovirus-associated TCR beta chains were confirmed in vitro to be specific for cytomegalovirus antigens. A total of some 180 TCR beta chains were listed by the study as associated with cytomegalovirus. V-gene and J-gene trimming of TCR beta chains was associated with a missense DCLRE1C variant in a later genetic analysis, and the association was replicated in an independent cohort. Sequencing depth was assumed to be roughly uniform across donors in the presence/absence analyses, though that assumption may not hold.

The receptor library was made with the immunoSEQ multiplex PCR assay. The multiplex PCR relied on a mix of 60 forward primers for TCR Vbeta segments and 13 reverse primers for TCR Jbeta segments. Amplification of the CDR3 region of rearranged TCR beta genes was performed with a multiplex PCR assay on genomic DNA. On the Illumina HiSeq System, the amplified TCR beta libraries were sequenced as 87-base-pair reads. In the original analysis: In a later analysis, roughly 80 million unique TCR beta chains were counted across the approximately 670 repertoires, and around 10 million of these chains were shared by at least two donors. A nearest-neighbor algorithm error-corrected the raw reads and collapsed the reads into unique sequences, merging closely related sequences to remove PCR and sequencing errors. CDR3 sequences were aligned to IMGT reference sequences to assign V, D and J gene segments. Each retained sequence needed at least a six-nucleotide match to both a V gene segment and a J gene segment. A rearrangement counted as productive if the CDR3 had no stop codons and remained in frame with V and J, and every other rearrangement counted as non-productive. Following IMGT convention, CDR3 was defined as the stretch from the second conserved V-encoded cysteine to the conserved J-encoded phenylalanine. The earlier analysis of roughly 590 of the donors excluded sequences that lacked an unambiguous match to a single V gene segment. In an earlier analysis of around 590 of the donors, a V segment was called functional when productive rearrangements were above 56.7%, and segregating when the standard deviation between donors exceeded 5%. A statistical classification framework was built to diagnose cytomegalovirus status from the catalog of TCR beta chain sequences. In a later analysis, TCR nucleotide sequences were compared against IMGT/GENE-DB human TR gene sequences so that V and J genes could be assigned. Using the TCRdist pipeline, a later analysis assigned CDR3 sequences along with most-parsimonious VDJ recombination scenarios. In a later analysis, every TCR beta chain was defined by the combination of its CDR3 amino acid sequence and its V-gene family, and reads without a unique V-gene family were dropped. To address suspected cross-contamination and a sequencing artifact, a later analysis removed under 600 highly shared, low-generation-probability nucleotide sequences. In a later analysis, a clonal expansion index for each public chain was calculated from normalized within-repertoire ranks of inferred template counts. Generation probabilities in a later analysis came from a VDJ recombination model fitted to out-of-frame rearrangements, and those results were checked against IGoR. In a later analysis, hypergeometric tests were used to score TCR-TCR, TCR-HLA and TCR-CMV co-occurrence, with a repertoire-size bias correction applied to TCR pairs. To estimate false discovery rates, a later analysis permuted the HLA or CMV assignments 20 times. A later analysis grouped co-occurring TCRs with DBSCAN, adding TCRdist sequence similarity when clustering within HLA-allele-positive subsets. Repertoires with fewer than 30,000 or more than 120,000 public chains, plus five repertoires with anomalous nucleotide sharing, were excluded from co-occurrence clustering. TCRdb took over this immuneACCESS table, retaining in-frame rearrangements with V and J assigned. Such tables are incomplete; in checked studies, under half of the missing clones stem from an unresolved V gene, and the remainder is unexplained. The D gene and trimming were derived from the DNA, and the V and J assignments and clone size from that table. The sample data list approximately 180,000 clones, and around four fifths of these were observed just once. Over 10% of the sample is taken by the ten largest.

The cohort consisted of hundreds of healthy bone marrow donors. All cohort members were sampled while nominally healthy, although unrecorded immune exposures were likely present. The donor tested CMV seropositive and was one of the 289 seropositive cohort members. A peripheral blood sample was provided by each donor, and peripheral blood mononuclear cells were used for TCR beta sequencing. Genomic DNA was extracted from the blood cell samples with the Qiagen DNeasy Blood Extraction Kit. For CDR1 and CDR2, the germline V gene lists MRHNA and SNTAGT. V is reduced by 4 bases and J by 0 bases, leaving a spacing of 13 bases between them. Including the terminal cysteine and phenylalanine, the CDR3 comprises 15 residues. The kept DNA is CDR3 alone, 45 bases in frame from the first base.

The receptor's source is a woman between 45 and 65 years old in good health and CMV-seropositive. The chain links TRBV6-4 with TRBJ2-7, with no confident D gene call. The sequenced sample consisted of PBMCs. The CDR3 reads as follows: CASSVVYPSSYEQYF. The DNA is TGTGCCAGCAGTGTCGTTTACCCGAGCTCCTACGAGCAGTACTTC.